Listed below are T cell receptor beta chains from one sample, sequenced in a study of monozygotic twins with cystic fibrosis. This table comes from immunoSEQ multiplex PCR, and its TCRdb copy is limited to in-frame clones, with some not included. The repertoire holds about 24,000 clones, approximately 87% seen once, with approximately 1.3% in the top ten. The source material was blood. These receptors came from a woman aged 25 to 39 with cystic fibrosis. Both conserved end residues are part of each CDR3.

V	length	J	CDR3
TRBV4-3	16	TRBJ2-1	CASSQGAGSATNELFF
TRBV15	15	TRBJ2-7	CATSRGGVSSYEQYF
TRBV15	15	TRBJ1-2	CATSRDLIPNYGYTF
TRBV5-1	14	TRBJ1-1	CASSLQGFGTEAFF
TRBV7-2	12	TRBJ2-5	CASETGAETQYF
TRBV4-1	15	TRBJ2-5	CASSQGSEGQETQYF
TRBV5-6	13	TRBJ2-2	CASSLVGAGELFF
TRBV29-1	12	TRBJ2-7	CSVEDSTYEQYF
TRBV27	15	TRBJ2-7	CASSQSGGASYEQYF
TRBV19	19	TRBJ1-2	CASSIAGAGGVRRNYGYTF
TRBV7-9	11	TRBJ2-7	CASSSRDQQYF
TRBV6-5	14	TRBJ1-5	CASSRTARGQPQHF
TRBV6-6	14	TRBJ1-2	CASSYSEGGYGYTF
TRBV4-3	15	TRBJ1-1	CASSSGTGWYTEAFF
TRBV19	14	TRBJ2-5	CASSTRGTRDPQYF
TRBV15	12	TRBJ2-1	CATSRDEYEQFF
TRBV15	11	TRBJ1-2	CATSRDRGYTF